The present entry profiles one T cell receptor beta chain with its context. Germline CDR1 is SNHLY and CDR2 is FYNNEI. This CDR3 is built from 14 residues. V lost 4 bases and J lost 2; bases outside the gene matches: 4. The data belong to a study of blood T cell repertoires in COVID-19. About the research overall: Donors in the United States, Italy and Spain gave samples during acute or convalescent COVID-19.

Per the authors' pipeline: Amplification of reference gene primers provided the estimated nucleated cell counts. The table came from immunoSEQ multiplex PCR; TCRdb's copy has only in-frame clones and leaves some out. Clone size and the V and J calls come from that table; the DNA yielded D and trimming. The sample records just under 350,000 clones, around four fifths being singletons. Sequencing input: peripheral blood. This clonotype was obtained from a man aged 25-45 years with active or convalescent COVID-19. The chain couples TRBV2 to TRBJ2-5; TRBD1 aligns across 7 bases. DNA of the CDR3: TGTGCCAGCAGTGCAGGGACAGCACAAGAGACCCAGTACTTC. Encoded protein: CASSAGTAQETQYF.